One and the same sample provided the 2 T cell receptor beta chains below, sequenced in a study of technical replicates of blood from a few donors. The assay was immunoSEQ multiplex PCR, and TCRdb's table has in-frame clones only and misses some. Among approximately 99,000 clones listed, 95% were seen once. The sequenced sample was T cells isolated from PBMCs. These receptors were taken from a human donor in good health.

The chain couples TRBV4-1 to TRBJ1-2; tentative D call: TRBD1 (5 bases). V gave up 5 bases and J gave up 4 bases, with 11 bases separating them. The length of the CDR3 is 13 residues. Germline assignment: CDR1 MGHRA and CDR2 YSYEKL. CDR3 in amino acids: CASSGRASYGYTF. CDR3 in DNA: TGCGCCAGCAGCGGCAGGGCCAGCTATGGCTACACCTTC.

V and J are TRBV19 and TRBJ1-5; TRBD1 is a possible D gene (6 bases). The V gene lost 5 bases and the J gene lost 4 bases, with 18 bases spanning the gap. The CDR3 is 16 residues long. Per the germline V gene, CDR1 is LNHDA and CDR2 is SQIVND (reference sequence). CDR3 in DNA: TGTGCCAGTAGTCCAGGGGATAATATATGGAATCAGCCCCAGCATTTT. Translating gives CASSPGDNIWNQPQHF.